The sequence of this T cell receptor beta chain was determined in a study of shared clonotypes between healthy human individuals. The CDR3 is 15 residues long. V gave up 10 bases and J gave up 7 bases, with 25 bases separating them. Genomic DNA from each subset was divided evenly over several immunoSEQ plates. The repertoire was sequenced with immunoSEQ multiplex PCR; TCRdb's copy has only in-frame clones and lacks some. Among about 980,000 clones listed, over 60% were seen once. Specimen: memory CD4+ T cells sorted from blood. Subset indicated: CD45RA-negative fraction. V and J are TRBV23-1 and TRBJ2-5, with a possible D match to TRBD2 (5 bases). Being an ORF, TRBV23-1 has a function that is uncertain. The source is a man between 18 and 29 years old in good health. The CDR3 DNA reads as TGCGCCATCCCGGATATCCCGACGGGAACTGTGACCCAGTACTTC. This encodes CAIPDIPTGTVTQYF.